Each of the 21 T cell receptor beta chains below was sequenced from the same sample in a study of blood T cell repertoires in COVID-19. The assay was immunoSEQ multiplex PCR, and TCRdb's table has in-frame clones only and misses some. The sample has fewer than 65,000 clones, around 90% seen once. The sequencing sample was made of peripheral blood. The receptors here all came from a human donor in a cohort sampled during active COVID-19.

The chain carries TRBV18 and TRBJ2-7; 9 nucleotides align to TRBD1. Per germline, CDR1 KGHSH and CDR2 LQKENI. CDR3 length: 13 amino acids. V shed 3 bases and J 6 bases; nucleotides not matched to a gene: 3. The CDR3 DNA is TGTGCCAGCTCACCCGGACAGGGGTTCGAGCAGTACGTC. It is translated as CASSPGQGFEQYV.

This clone turned up a few times. The chain uses TRBV28 and TRBJ2-7; D may be TRBD1 (5 bases). The V end was cut by 5 bases, the J end by 4 bases, with 12 bases between. Germline CDR1 and CDR2: MDHEN and SYDVKM. This CDR3 has 13 amino acids. In DNA, the CDR3 is TGTGCCAGCAGTGGATACAGGTTATACGAGCAGTACGTC. Its translation is CASSGYRLYEQYV.

The V and J genes are TRBV5-1 and TRBJ2-5; the D gene is possibly TRBD1 (5 bases). The CDR3 is 13 amino acids. Germline-derived CDR1 and CDR2 are SGHRS and YFSETQ. Trimming removed 5 bases at V and 4 bases at J, with 12 bases between. CDR3 loop: CASRAGWRETQYF. The CDR3 nucleotides are TGCGCCAGCAGGGCAGGGTGGAGAGAGACCCAGTACTTC. Looking up the rest from reference TRBV5-1 and TRBJ2-5 gives the full variable domain: KAGVTQTPRYLIKTRGQQVTLSCSPISGHRSVSWYQQTPGQGLQFLFEYFSETQRNKGNFPGRFSGRQFSNSRSEMNVSTLELGDSALYLCASRAGWRETQYFGPGTRLLVL.

V is TRBV4-1 and J is TRBJ2-7; maybe TRBD2 (5 bases). The CDR3 is 13 amino acids. The germline V gene has CDR1 MGHRA and CDR2 YSYEKL. V lost 0 bases to trimming and J lost 6 bases, with 9 bases between them. The CDR3 DNA sequence: TGCGCCAGCAGCCAAGATCGGGATTCCGAGCAGTACGTC. Amino acids: CASSQDRDSEQYV.

V gene TRBV2 combines with J gene TRBJ2-3, with 10 positions matching TRBD1. V shed 5 bases and J 0 bases; nucleotides not matched to a gene: 2. CDR3 length: 15 amino acids. Germline CDR1 and CDR2: SNHLY and FYNNEI. The CDR3 DNA sequence: TGTGCCAGCAGTAGGGACAGGGGAAGCACAGATACGCAGTATTTT. Amino acids: CASSRDRGSTDTQYF. The complete variable domain, with remaining parts taken from reference TRBV2 and TRBJ2-3, reads EPEVTQTPSHQVTQMGQEVILRCVPISNHLYFYWYRQILGQKVEFLVSFYNNEISEKSEIFDDQFSVERPDGSNFTLKIRSTKLEDSAMYFCASSRDRGSTDTQYFGPGTRLTVL.

The chain couples TRBV28 to TRBJ2-7; 15 positions agree with TRBD2. Germline trimming cut 3 bases from V and 2 bases from J; bases unmatched to any gene: 8. Per the germline V gene, CDR1 is MDHEN and CDR2 is SYDVKM. CDR3 size: 18 residues. CDR3 loop: CASSFFGGLAGGTYEQYF. The CDR3 DNA follows: TGTGCCAGCAGTTTTTTCGGGGGACTAGCGGGAGGTACCTACGAGCAGTACTTC.

V is TRBV7-6 and J is TRBJ1-1, with D possibly matching TRBD1 (6 bases). Germline CDR1 and CDR2: SGHVS and FNYEAQ. Trimming removed 0 bases at V and 8 bases at J, with 19 bases between. The CDR3 contains 16 residues. Here the CDR3 DNA reads TGTGCCAGCAGCTTAGCAGGGGGAGTGGTAATTCGGGAAGCTTTCTTT. It translates to CASSLAGGVVIREAFF.

This clone was counted a single time. This chain links TRBV10-3 with TRBJ1-1; the match to TRBD1 covers 9 bases. Germline lookup yields CDR1 ENHRY and CDR2 SYGVKD. V dropped 2 bases and J dropped 6; count of bases not matched to a gene: 7. CDR3 length: 15 amino acids. The CDR3 DNA reads TGTGCCATCAGTGAGATGACAGGGGGTTCGGCTGAAGCTTTCTTT. Translating it yields CAISEMTGGSAEAFF.

This clone showed up just once. The V call is TRBV28, the J call TRBJ1-2, with 7 bases fitting TRBD1. Trimming cost V 2 bases and J 8 bases; bases outside gene matches: 5. CDR1 is MDHEN, CDR2 SYDVKM, per germline. This CDR3 is 13 amino acids long. The CDR3 spells CASSLEGARGYTF. DNA of the CDR3: TGTGCCAGCAGTTTAGAGGGGGCGCGAGGCTACACCTTC.

As DNA, the CDR3 is TGTGCCAGTATGAGGACAAACAACGAAAAACTGTTTTTT. Protein sequence: CASMRTNNEKLFF. V is TRBV19 and J is TRBJ1-4; possible D gene TRBD1, 5 bases. CDR1 LNHDA and CDR2 SQIVND come from the germline V gene (reference sequence). The CDR3 has 13 residues. V was cut by 7 bases and J by 8 bases, with 14 bases left in between.

The V call is TRBV7-2, the J call TRBJ1-5, with TRBD1 identical over 8 bases. Trimming took 5 bases from V and 5 from J; bases not matched to a gene: 11. The CDR3 extends over 16 amino acids. Germline CDR1 SGHTA, CDR2 FQGNSA. The CDR3 loop is CASSPLGTGNYQPQHF. The CDR3 DNA follows: TGTGCCAGCAGCCCTCTAGGGACAGGTAACTATCAGCCCCAGCATTTT.

V and J are TRBV12-3 or TRBV12-4 and TRBJ2-3, with no clear D. The CDR3 covers 13 residues. Trimming stripped 3 bases from V and 3 bases from J, with 7 bases between. This chain's CDR3 is CASSLWRTDTQYF. CDR3 sequence (DNA): TGTGCCAGCAGTTTGTGGCGGACAGATACGCAGTATTTT.

The chain uses TRBV2 and TRBJ2-7; TRBD2 matches at 9 bases. CDR1 and CDR2 from the germline V gene are SNHLY and FYNNEI. This CDR3 spans 14 amino acids. Losses at the gene ends were 8 bases for V and 4 bases for J; bases not matched to a gene: 9. DNA for the CDR3: TGTGCCAGCGGGCGGCGGGAGGGCCGGTACGAGCAGTACTTC. This codes for CASGRREGRYEQYF.

CDR3 sequence: CASSLSQRDQPQHF. The CDR3, as DNA: TGTGCCAGCAGCTTAAGCCAGCGAGATCAGCCCCAGCATTTT. The chain carries TRBV7-8 and TRBJ1-5, with no clear D. The V and J ends lost 2 bases and 5 bases respectively, with 10 bases between them. Germline loops: CDR1 SGHVS, CDR2 FQNEAQ. This CDR3 spans 14 amino acids.

This clone has only a few counts. This sequence joins TRBV6-6 and TRBJ1-6, with D possibly matching TRBD1 (6 bases). The germline V gene has CDR1 MNHNY and CDR2 SVGAGI (reference sequence). Trimming cost V 5 bases and J 6 bases, with 14 bases left between them. This CDR3 has 15 amino acids. The CDR3 DNA reads TGTGCCAGCAGTCCCCACAGGGCCGCTAATTCACCCCTCCACTTT. Translating it yields CASSPHRAANSPLHF.

V and J are TRBV18 and TRBJ2-7; no firm D call. The V gene lost 3 bases and the J gene lost 0 bases, with 9 bases spanning the gap. CDR3 size: 14 residues. Germline CDR1 and CDR2: KGHSH and LQKENI. The CDR3 DNA sequence: TGTGCCAGCTCACCGTCCCCCTTCTCCTACGAGCAGTACGTC. Amino acid sequence: CASSPSPFSYEQYV.

The chain uses TRBV2 and TRBJ1-1; weak D call: TRBD1 (6 bases). The CDR3 is made up of 13 amino acids. V gave up 3 bases and J gave up 5 bases, with 10 bases separating them. Germline V gene lookup returns CDR1 SNHLY and CDR2 FYNNEI. CDR3 DNA: TGTGCCAGCAGTGACGAGGGGGAGACTGAAGCTTTCTTT. Translation gives CASSDEGETEAFF.

The rearrangement joins TRBV27 to TRBJ2-7; tentatively, D is TRBD1 (5 bases). The germline CDR1 and CDR2 sequences are MNHEY and SMNVEV (reference sequence). V shed 4 bases and J shed 1 base, with 8 bases lying between them. The CDR3 is made up of 13 amino acids. The CDR3 nucleotides are TGTGCCAGCAGTTCAGGGCAGTCCTACGAGCAGTACGTC. Protein: CASSSGQSYEQYV.

The chain couples TRBV3-1 (or the pseudogene TRBV3-2) to TRBJ1-6; TRBD1 agrees at 8 bases. CDR3 length equals 15 residues. The trim removed 2 bases at V and 9 bases at J, leaving 6 bases unmatched. CDR1 is LGHDT and CDR2 is YNNKEL in the germline V gene (reference sequence). CDR3 coding DNA: TGTGCCAGCAGCCAACAGGGGGCGCGGGGTTCACCCCTCCACTTT. Translating gives CASSQQGARGSPLHF.

The rearrangement joins TRBV5-1 to TRBJ2-1; 13 bases map to TRBD2. The germline CDR1 and CDR2 sequences are SGHRS and YFSETQ. The CDR3 totals 15 residues. V was pared by 4 bases and J by 3 bases, with 1 base of the junction left unmatched. The CDR3 is CASSRTSGSYNEQFF. In DNA form, the CDR3 reads TGCGCCAGCAGCCGGACTAGCGGGAGCTACAATGAGCAGTTCTTC.

The genes are TRBV6-5 and TRBJ2-5, with a weak D call TRBD2 (5 bases). V shed 0 bases and J shed 5 bases, with 10 bases lying between them. Germline V gene sequence: CDR1 MNHEY, CDR2 SVGAGI. The CDR3 sequence is 14 residues long. CDR3 region: CASSYSFSGETQYF. CDR3 DNA: TGTGCCAGCAGTTACTCATTCTCGGGGGAGACCCAGTACTTC.